The 10 T cell receptor beta chains listed next were all sequenced from one sample in a study of blood T cell repertoires in COVID-19 (dated by TCRdb to 2018 to 2021). The method behind the library was the immunoSEQ multiplex PCR assay. Held by TCRdb, this immuneACCESS table contains in-frame sequences only and omits some clones. Under half of the omission traces to an unresolved V gene where checked; the cause of the rest is unknown. Across this sample there are roughly 220,000 clones, with roughly 84% seen only once. 5.5% to 7.5% of the sample lies in the top ten. Material: PBMCs or T cells enriched from blood (not recorded which). The receptors originated from a woman aged 40 to 55 who had recovered from COVID-19.

This chain uses TRBV28 with TRBJ2-7; TRBD2 is a possible D gene (6 bases). V lost 6 bases to trimming and J lost 7 bases, with 16 bases between them. Germline lookup yields CDR1 MDHEN and CDR2 SYDVKM. This CDR3 contains 13 residues. The CDR3 sequence is CASSGSLMSEQYV. CDR3 DNA sequence: TGTGCCAGCAGCGGGAGCCTTATGTCGGAGCAGTACGTC.

V is TRBV5-1 and J is TRBJ2-7; TRBD1 matches 7 bases. J gave up 5 bases and V 0 bases, and 2 bases lay outside the gene matches. The CDR3 has 13 residues. Germline lookup yields CDR1 SGHRS and CDR2 YFSETQ. CDR3 coding DNA: TGCGCCAGCAGCTTGGAGGGGGCCGACGAGCAGTACGTC. It codes for CASSLEGADEQYV.

The chain has TRBV30 and TRBJ1-2, with D hard to call. The CDR3 is 15 residues long. The V and J ends lost 5 bases and 0 bases respectively, with 16 bases between them. Germline CDR1 GTSNPN, CDR2 SVGIG (reference sequence). The CDR3 is CAWSSPRRANYGYTF. CDR3 nucleotides: TGTGCCTGGTCCTCCCCCCGCCGGGCTAACTATGGCTACACCTTC.

The CDR3 loop reads CASSYSGQVDRAQYF. As DNA, the CDR3 is TGTGCCAGCAGTTACTCAGGACAGGTGGACAGGGCCCAGTACTTC. The V gene is TRBV6-2 or TRBV6-3, the J gene TRBJ2-5; 8 positions match TRBD1. The CDR3 sequence is 15 residues long. Germline V CDR1 and CDR2: MNHEY, SVGEGT. The V segment lost 0 bases and the J segment 9 bases; nucleotides outside the gene matches: 9.

This chain uses TRBV29-1 with TRBJ1-2; D unresolved. V was trimmed by 5 bases and J by 5 bases, leaving 15 bases between them. The germline V gene encodes CDR1 SQVTM and CDR2 ANQGSEA. This CDR3 contains 13 residues. CDR3 in amino acids: CSVTGIQGYGYTF. DNA of the CDR3: TGCAGCGTTACCGGGATCCAAGGGTATGGCTACACCTTC.

Regarding this clone: Other DNA sequences of this sample code for an identical CDR3. The rearrangement uses TRBV5-1 and TRBJ1-5, with D possibly being TRBD1 (6 bases). The CDR3 covers 14 residues. Trimming stripped 4 bases from V and 3 bases from J, with 11 bases between. Germline CDR1 is SGHRS and CDR2 is YFSETQ. This CDR3 is CASSTGQPNQPQHF. Here the CDR3 DNA reads TGCGCCAGCAGCACTGGACAGCCCAATCAGCCCCAGCATTTT. Full variable domain (remainder filled in from reference TRBV5-1 and TRBJ1-5): KAGVTQTPRYLIKTRGQQVTLSCSPISGHRSVSWYQQTPGQGLQFLFEYFSETQRNKGNFPGRFSGRQFSNSRSEMNVSTLELGDSALYLCASSTGQPNQPQHFGDGTRLSIL.

This clone was observed a few times. The chain couples TRBV12-3 or TRBV12-4 to TRBJ1-1; D gene ambiguous. The length of the CDR3 is 13 residues. The ends were cut back, 6 bases at V and 0 bases at J, with 8 bases in the middle. The CDR3 DNA reads TGTGCCAGCAGCCTCAGTTTGAACACTGAAGCTTTCTTT. It yields the protein CASSLSLNTEAFF.

The chain combines TRBV19 with TRBJ1-1; D unclear. This CDR3 region has 15 residues. Germline V lookup: CDR1 LNHDA, CDR2 SQIVND (reference sequence). Trimming stripped 9 bases from V and 0 bases from J, with 17 bases between. CDR3 sequence reads: CASKNPDGMNTEAFF. The CDR3 DNA follows: TGTGCCAGCAAGAACCCGGACGGGATGAACACTGAAGCTTTCTTT.

The rearrangement joins TRBV15 to TRBJ2-4; 10 bases align to TRBD1. This CDR3 is 18 amino acids long. With V trimmed by 2 bases and J by 8 bases, 15 bases remained unmatched. Per germline, CDR1 LNHNV and CDR2 YYDKDF (reference sequence). The CDR3 here is CATSRTGTGASRGDIQYF. CDR3 DNA sequence: TGTGCCACCAGCAGAACCGGGACAGGGGCCTCGAGGGGGGACATTCAGTACTTC.

This rearrangement joins TRBV28 to TRBJ1-4; the match to TRBD1 covers 8 bases. Germline CDR1 MDHEN, CDR2 SYDVKM. After removal of 6 bases from V and 3 bases from J, the junction contained 6 bases not matched to a gene. There are 15 residues in the CDR3. This chain's CDR3 is CASRAQGAANEKLFF. CDR3 nucleotide sequence: TGTGCCAGCAGGGCCCAGGGGGCTGCTAATGAAAAACTGTTTTTT.